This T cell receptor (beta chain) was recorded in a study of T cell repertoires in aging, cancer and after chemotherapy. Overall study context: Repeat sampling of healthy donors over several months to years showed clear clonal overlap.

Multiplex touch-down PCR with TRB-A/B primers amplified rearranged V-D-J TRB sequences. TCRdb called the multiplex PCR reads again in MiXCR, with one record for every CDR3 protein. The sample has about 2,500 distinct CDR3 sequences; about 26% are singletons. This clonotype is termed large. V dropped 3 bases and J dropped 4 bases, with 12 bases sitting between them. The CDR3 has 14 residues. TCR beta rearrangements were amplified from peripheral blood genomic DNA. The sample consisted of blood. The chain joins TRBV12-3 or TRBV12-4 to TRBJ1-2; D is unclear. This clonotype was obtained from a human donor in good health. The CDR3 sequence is CASSLSRTVYGYTF. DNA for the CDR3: TGTGCCAGCAGTTTGTCCCGGACTGTCTATGGCTACACCTTC.